A selection of T cell receptor beta chains follows, all from one sample in a study of graft-versus-host responses after intestinal transplantation. These receptors lack a known antigen. Libraries were prepared by immunoSEQ multiplex PCR; TCRdb keeps only in-frame clonotypes and omits some of them. The sample has 35,000 to 50,000 clones; 90% to 95% are singletons. Source: unstimulated CD8+ T cells sorted from spleen or lymph node cells, taken before transplant. The receptors here all came from a human donor who was the organ donor for an intestinal transplant. CDR3s include the opening cysteine and the closing phenylalanine or tryptophan. The D gene is left open where the match is weak. Rows may omit the clone size; those that give it use once, few, many or a size class.

>.|TRBV4-3|TRBD2|TRBJ2-7
TGCGCCAGCAGCCAAGACGGGGGGGCCACCTACGAGCAGTACTTC
CASSQDGGATYEQYF
>few|TRBV4-1|.|TRBJ1-4
TGCGCCAGCAGCCCAGCGGCAGGTAATGAAAAACTGTTTTTT
CASSPAAGNEKLFF
>.|TRBV6-1|TRBD2|TRBJ2-1
TGTGCCAGCAGTGAATGGCGGGGGGGCCCAGACAATGAGCAGTTCTTC
CASSEWRGGPDNEQFF
>.|TRBV21-1|.|TRBJ1-5
TGTGCCAGCAGCCCACAAGGCAAACAGGAAATCCTCAATCAGCCCCAGCATTTT
CASSPQGKQEILNQPQHF
>.|TRBV9|.|TRBJ2-2
TGTGCCAGCAGCGTACAGGGACTGAACACCGGGGAGCTGTTTTTT
CASSVQGLNTGELFF
>.|TRBV9|.|TRBJ1-6
TGTGCCAGCAGCGGGGGAGGCTCACCCCTCCACTTT
CASSGGGSPLHF
>.|TRBV6-1|.|TRBJ1-2
TGTGCCAGCAGCTACGGCCTAGGGGGTAATGGCTACACCTTC
CASSYGLGGNGYTF
>.|TRBV5-1|.|TRBJ2-3
TGCGCCAGCAGCTCCGTCCCTAGCACAGATACGCAGTATTTT
CASSSVPSTDTQYF
>.|TRBV7-9|TRBD1|TRBJ1-6
TGTGCCAGCAGAGGCCGGACAGGGGGTAATGCACCCCTCCACTTT
CASRGRTGGNAPLHF
>.|TRBV28|TRBD2|TRBJ2-5
TGTGCCAGCAGTTTCTCCGGGACTAGCGGGGGGGCTGGGGAGACCCAGTACTTC
CASSFSGTSGGAGETQYF
>.|TRBV19|TRBD1|TRBJ2-3
TGTGCCAGTAGTCAGGACAGGGGGCGGGAGGACACAGATACGCAGTATTTT
CASSQDRGREDTDTQYF
>.|TRBV30|.|TRBJ1-1
TGTGCCTGGAGTCCCGGAGTAAACACTGAAGCTTTCTTT
CAWSPGVNTEAFF
>.|TRBV27|TRBD2|TRBJ2-3
TGTGCCAGCAGTAGCGGGGTACGGGATACGCAGTATTTT
CASSSGVRDTQYF
>.|TRBV10-2|TRBD2|TRBJ2-7
TGCGCCAGCAGTGTGGTAGCGGGCTCCTACGAGCAGTACTTC
CASSVVAGSYEQYF
>.|TRBV5-6|.|TRBJ2-2
TGTGCCAGCAGCTTTTTAAACACCGGGGAGCTGTTTTTT
CASSFLNTGELFF
>.|TRBV19|.|TRBJ1-1
TGTGCCAGTAGTCTTGGTCCGAACACTGAAGCTTTCTTT
CASSLGPNTEAFF
>.|TRBV7-9|.|TRBJ1-2
TGTGCCAGCAGTTTCGACGGATACTATGGCTACACCTTC
CASSFDGYYGYTF
>.|TRBV6-6|.|TRBJ2-7
TGTGCCAGCAGTTACTCGTGGCTCTACGAGCAGTACTTC
CASSYSWLYEQYF
>.|TRBV4-3|.|TRBJ2-3
TGCGCCAGCAGCCAAGATCCCCGGGGGCCCTCAGATACGCAGTATTTT
CASSQDPRGPSDTQYF
>.|TRBV28|TRBD2|TRBJ2-5
TGTGCCAGCAGTTTAGGGGGGGCTAGCGGGGGTGAGACCCAGTACTTC
CASSLGGASGGETQYF
>.|TRBV7-8|TRBD1|TRBJ2-1
TGTGCCAGCAGCAATAGACAGGGCTTCTACAATGAGCAGTTCTTC
CASSNRQGFYNEQFF
>.|TRBV4-3|TRBD2|TRBJ2-1
TGCGCCAGCAGCCAAAGAACATTAGCGGGGGGGCCCTACAATGAGCAGTTCTTC
CASSQRTLAGGPYNEQFF
>.|TRBV5-6|.|TRBJ1-5
TGTGCCAGCAGGGAGTGGGGTGGCAATCAGCCCCAGCATTTT
CASREWGGNQPQHF
>.|TRBV5-1|TRBD1|TRBJ1-2
TGCGCCAGCAGCGGGACAGGGGGCGTCGATGGCTACACCTTC
CASSGTGGVDGYTF
>.|TRBV19|.|TRBJ1-6
TGTGCCAGTAGCGGAGGGGTCCGGAGGAATTCACCCCTCCACTTT
CASSGGVRRNSPLHF
>.|TRBV18|TRBD1|TRBJ2-7
TGTGCCAGCTCACTTTGGGGGACAGGGAGCTCCTACGAGCAGTACTTC
CASSLWGTGSSYEQYF
>.|TRBV6-5|.|TRBJ2-7
TGTGCCAGCAGTTACCAATTAACAGGGATCTACGAGCAGTACTTC
CASSYQLTGIYEQYF
>.|TRBV13|.|TRBJ1-1
TGTGCCAGCGGAGAGGGGATGAACACTGAAGCTTTCTTT
CASGEGMNTEAFF
>.|TRBV5-4|.|TRBJ2-7
TGTGCCAGCAGCTTGGACAGGGGGGGATCCTACGAGCAGTACTTC
CASSLDRGGSYEQYF
>.|TRBV10-3|TRBD1|TRBJ2-2
TGTGCCAGCCGGGACAGGGGGCACGGGGAGCTGTTTTTT
CASRDRGHGELFF